Listed here are 3 T cell receptor beta chains from one sample, sequenced in a study of blood T cell repertoires in COVID-19. Method: immunoSEQ multiplex PCR; TCRdb's copy keeps in-frame clones and lacks some. The sample carries a few hundred thousand clones, 90% recorded once. Sequenced: PBMCs or T cells enriched from blood (not recorded which). These receptors all stem from a man younger than 40 who had been exposed to COVID-19.

The chain has TRBV3-1 (or the pseudogene TRBV3-2) and TRBJ2-7; 10 nucleotides align to TRBD1. CDR1 is LGHDT and CDR2 is YNNKEL in the germline V gene (reference sequence). V lost 2 bases, J lost 3 bases, and 4 bases stayed unmatched. CDR3 length: 15 residues. In DNA, the CDR3 is TGTGCCAGCAGCCAACAGGGACAGGGGTTCTACGAGCAGTACTTC. Amino acids: CASSQQGQGFYEQYF.

CDR3 DNA: TGTGCCACCAGCAAGAGACTAGCTCCAGATACGCAGTATTTT. This translates into CATSKRLAPDTQYF. J is TRBJ2-3 and V is TRBV15; 7 bases align to TRBD2. Germline lookup yields CDR1 LNHNV and CDR2 YYDKDF (reference sequence). This CDR3 is 14 amino acids long. V shed 4 bases and J 4 bases; nucleotides not matched to a gene: 5.

The V gene is TRBV25-1, the J gene TRBJ2-7; TRBD1 aligns across 10 bases. The junction had 3 bases not matched to a gene; V was cut back by 2 bases and J by 5 bases. The CDR3 loop spans 14 amino acids. Germline V gene sequence: CDR1 MGHDK, CDR2 SYGVNS. In nucleotides, the CDR3 is TGTGCCAGCAGTGAAATGACAGGGGGCCACGAGCAGTACTTC. Translation gives CASSEMTGGHEQYF.